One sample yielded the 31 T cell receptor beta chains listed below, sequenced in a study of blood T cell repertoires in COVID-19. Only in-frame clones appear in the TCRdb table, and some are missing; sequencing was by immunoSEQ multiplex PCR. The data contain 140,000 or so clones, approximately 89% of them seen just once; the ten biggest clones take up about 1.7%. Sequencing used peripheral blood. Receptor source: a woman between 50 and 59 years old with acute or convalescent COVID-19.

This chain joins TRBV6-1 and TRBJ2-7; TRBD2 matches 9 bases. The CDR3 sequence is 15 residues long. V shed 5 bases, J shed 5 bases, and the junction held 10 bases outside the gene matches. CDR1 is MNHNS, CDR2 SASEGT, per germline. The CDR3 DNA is TGTGCCAGCAGTCAAACAAATAGCGGGAGCAACGAGCAGTACTTC. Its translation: CASSQTNSGSNEQYF.

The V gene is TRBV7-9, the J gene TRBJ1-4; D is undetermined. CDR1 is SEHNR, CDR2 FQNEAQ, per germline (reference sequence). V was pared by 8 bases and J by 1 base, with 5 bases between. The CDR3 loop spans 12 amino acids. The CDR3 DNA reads TGTGCCAGCGGGAGAACTAATGAAAAACTGTTTTTT. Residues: CASGRTNEKLFF.

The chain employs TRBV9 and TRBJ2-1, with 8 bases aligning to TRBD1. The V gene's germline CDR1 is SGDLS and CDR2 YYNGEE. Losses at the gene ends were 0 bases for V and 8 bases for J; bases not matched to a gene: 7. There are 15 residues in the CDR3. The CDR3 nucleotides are TGTGCCAGCAGCGTAGATGGGACAGGCATTGATGAGCAGTTCTTC. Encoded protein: CASSVDGTGIDEQFF.

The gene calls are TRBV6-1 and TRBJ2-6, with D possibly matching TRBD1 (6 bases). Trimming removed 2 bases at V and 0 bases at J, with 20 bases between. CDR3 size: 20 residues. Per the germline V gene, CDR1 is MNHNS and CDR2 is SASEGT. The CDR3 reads CASSETRPGHRNSGANVLTF. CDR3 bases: TGTGCCAGCAGTGAAACTAGGCCGGGACACCGAAACTCTGGGGCCAACGTCCTGACTTTC.

In DNA form, the CDR3 reads TGTGCCAGTAGACGGACGGGGGAAAAACTGTTTTTT. It is translated as CASRRTGEKLFF. The chain carries TRBV19 and TRBJ1-4, with D uncertain. From germline, CDR1 is LNHDA and CDR2 SQIVND (reference sequence). V dropped 6 bases and J dropped 8 bases, with 10 bases sitting between them. This CDR3 is built from 12 residues.

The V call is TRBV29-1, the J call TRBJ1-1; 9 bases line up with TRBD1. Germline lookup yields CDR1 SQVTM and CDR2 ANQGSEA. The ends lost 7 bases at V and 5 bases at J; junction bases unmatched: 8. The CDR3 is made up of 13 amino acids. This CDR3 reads CSELQGAGTEAFF. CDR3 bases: TGCAGCGAATTACAGGGGGCAGGAACTGAAGCTTTCTTT.

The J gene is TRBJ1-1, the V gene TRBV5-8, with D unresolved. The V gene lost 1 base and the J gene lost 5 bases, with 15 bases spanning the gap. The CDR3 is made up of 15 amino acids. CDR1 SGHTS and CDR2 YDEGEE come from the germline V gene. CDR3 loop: CASSLRGLGRTEAFF. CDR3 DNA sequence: TGTGCCAGCAGCTTGCGAGGCCTCGGTAGAACTGAAGCTTTCTTT.

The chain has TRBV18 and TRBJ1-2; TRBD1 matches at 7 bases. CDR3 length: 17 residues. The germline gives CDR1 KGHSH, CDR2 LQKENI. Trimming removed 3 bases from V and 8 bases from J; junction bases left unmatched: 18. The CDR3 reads CASSPTFEQTGPGGYTF. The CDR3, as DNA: TGTGCCAGCTCACCGACTTTCGAACAGACAGGGCCGGGGGGCTACACCTTC.

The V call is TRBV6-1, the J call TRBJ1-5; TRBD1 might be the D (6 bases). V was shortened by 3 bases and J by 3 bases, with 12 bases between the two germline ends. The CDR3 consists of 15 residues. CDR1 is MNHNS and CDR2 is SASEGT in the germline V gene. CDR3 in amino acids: CASSEGQGPNQPQHF. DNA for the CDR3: TGTGCCAGCAGTGAGGGCCAGGGGCCCAATCAGCCCCAGCATTTT.

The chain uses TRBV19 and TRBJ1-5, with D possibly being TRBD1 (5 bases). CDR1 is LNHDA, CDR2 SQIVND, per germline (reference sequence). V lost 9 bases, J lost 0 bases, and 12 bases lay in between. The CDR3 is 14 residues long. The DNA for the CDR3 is TGTGCCAGCGGGGGGGGTTATAGCAATCAGCCCCAGCATTTT. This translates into CASGGGYSNQPQHF.

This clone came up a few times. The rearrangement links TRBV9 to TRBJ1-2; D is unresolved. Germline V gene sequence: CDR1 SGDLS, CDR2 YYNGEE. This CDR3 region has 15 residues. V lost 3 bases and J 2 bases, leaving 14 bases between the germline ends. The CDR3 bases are TGTGCCAGCAGCGGGATCCCGACTTTAAACTATGGCTACACCTTC. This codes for CASSGIPTLNYGYTF.

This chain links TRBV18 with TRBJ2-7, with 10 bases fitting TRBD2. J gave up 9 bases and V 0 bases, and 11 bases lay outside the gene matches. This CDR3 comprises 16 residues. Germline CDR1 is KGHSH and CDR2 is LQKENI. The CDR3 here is CASSPPSLAGAEGQYF. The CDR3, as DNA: TGTGCCAGCTCACCACCGAGCCTAGCGGGAGCGGAGGGGCAGTACTTC.

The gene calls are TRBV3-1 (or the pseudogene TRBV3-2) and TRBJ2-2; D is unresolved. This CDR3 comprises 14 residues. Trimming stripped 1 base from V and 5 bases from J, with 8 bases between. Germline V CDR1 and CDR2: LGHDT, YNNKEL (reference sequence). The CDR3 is CASSQVDGTGELFF. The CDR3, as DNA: TGTGCCAGCAGCCAAGTTGACGGGACCGGGGAGCTGTTTTTT.

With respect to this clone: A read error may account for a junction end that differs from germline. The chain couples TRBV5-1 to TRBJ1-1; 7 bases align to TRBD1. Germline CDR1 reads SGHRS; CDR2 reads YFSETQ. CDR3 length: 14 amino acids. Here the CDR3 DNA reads TGCGCCAGCAACTTGAGGGGGCCGAACACTGAAGCTTTCTTT. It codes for CASNLRGPNTEAFF.

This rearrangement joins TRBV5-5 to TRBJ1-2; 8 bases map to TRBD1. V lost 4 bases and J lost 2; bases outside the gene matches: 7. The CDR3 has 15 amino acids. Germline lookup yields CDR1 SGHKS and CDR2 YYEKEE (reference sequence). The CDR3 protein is CASSPFRTGNYGYTF. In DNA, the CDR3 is TGTGCCAGCAGCCCATTCCGGACAGGGAACTATGGCTACACCTTC.

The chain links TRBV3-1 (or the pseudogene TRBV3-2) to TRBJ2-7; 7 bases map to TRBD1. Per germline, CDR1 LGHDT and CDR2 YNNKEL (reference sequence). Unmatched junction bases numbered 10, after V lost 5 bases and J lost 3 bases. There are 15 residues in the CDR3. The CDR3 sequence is CASSLAGQVIYEQYF. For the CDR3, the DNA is TGTGCCAGCAGCTTAGCAGGACAGGTGATCTACGAGCAGTACTTC.

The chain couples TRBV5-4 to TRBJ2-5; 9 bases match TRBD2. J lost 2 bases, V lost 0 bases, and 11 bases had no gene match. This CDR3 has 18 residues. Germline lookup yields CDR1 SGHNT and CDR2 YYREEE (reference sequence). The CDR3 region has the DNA TGTGCCAGCAGCTTGGCACCCTCTGCGGGAGGGTTTCAAGAGACCCAGTACTTC. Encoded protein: CASSLAPSAGGFQETQYF.

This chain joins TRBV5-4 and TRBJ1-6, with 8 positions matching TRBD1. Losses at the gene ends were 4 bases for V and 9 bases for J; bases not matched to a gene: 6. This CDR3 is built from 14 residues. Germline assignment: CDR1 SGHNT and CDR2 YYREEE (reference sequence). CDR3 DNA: TGTGCCAGCAGCGTACAGGGGGAAGGTTCACCCCTCCACTTT. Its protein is CASSVQGEGSPLHF.

CDR3 DNA sequence: TGTGCCAGCAGTACAGGGTTTGAGATCTCCGGGGAGCTGTTTTTT. This codes for CASSTGFEISGELFF. The V and J genes are TRBV2 and TRBJ2-2; D possibly corresponds to TRBD1 (6 bases). This CDR3 region has 15 residues. Deletions cut 5 bases from V and 6 bases from J, with 16 bases between. In germline, CDR1 is SNHLY, CDR2 FYNNEI.

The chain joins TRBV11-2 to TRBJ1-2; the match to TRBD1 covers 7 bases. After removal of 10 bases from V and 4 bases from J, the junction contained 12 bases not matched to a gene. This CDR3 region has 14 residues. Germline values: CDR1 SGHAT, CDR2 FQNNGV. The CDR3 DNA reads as TGTGCCACCATGCCAGGGGGGTCTTCCTATGGCTACACCTTC. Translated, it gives CATMPGGSSYGYTF. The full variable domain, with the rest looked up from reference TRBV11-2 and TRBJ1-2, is EAGVAQSPRYKIIEKRQSVAFWCNPISGHATLYWYQQILGQGPKLLIQFQNNGVVDDSQLPKDRFSAERLKGVDSTLKIQPAKLEDSAVYLCATMPGGSSYGYTFGSGTRLTVV.

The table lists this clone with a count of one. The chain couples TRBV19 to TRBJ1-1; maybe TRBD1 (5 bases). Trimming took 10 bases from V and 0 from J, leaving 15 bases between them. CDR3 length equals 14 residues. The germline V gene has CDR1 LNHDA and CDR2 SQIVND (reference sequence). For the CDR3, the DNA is TGTGCCACCCTAGCGGGACGGCTGAACACTGAAGCTTTCTTT. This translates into CATLAGRLNTEAFF.

This CDR3 reads CASSSRVAADTQYF. CDR3 coding DNA: TGTGCCAGCAGCTCGCGTGTTGCCGCAGATACGCAGTATTTT. This chain uses TRBV11-2 with TRBJ2-3; D gene unclear. Trimming cost V 4 bases and J 4 bases, with 12 bases left between them. Germline V gene sequence: CDR1 SGHAT, CDR2 FQNNGV. The CDR3 runs to 14 residues.

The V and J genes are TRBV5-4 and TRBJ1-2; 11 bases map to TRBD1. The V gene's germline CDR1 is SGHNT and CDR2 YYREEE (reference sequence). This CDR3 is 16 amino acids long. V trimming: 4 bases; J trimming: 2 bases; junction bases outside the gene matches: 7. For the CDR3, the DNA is TGTGCCAGCAGCGTGGCCGGGACAGGGGGGAACTATGGCTACACCTTC. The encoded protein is CASSVAGTGGNYGYTF.

The CDR3 loop is CASSGRTGSNYGYTF. CDR3 nucleotide sequence: TGTGCCAGCAGCGGACGGACAGGTTCTAACTATGGCTACACCTTC. This chain links TRBV7-9 with TRBJ1-2, with 7 positions matching TRBD1. J gave up 0 bases and V 5 bases, and 6 bases lay outside the gene matches. There are 15 residues in the CDR3. Germline CDR1 and CDR2: SEHNR and FQNEAQ (reference sequence).

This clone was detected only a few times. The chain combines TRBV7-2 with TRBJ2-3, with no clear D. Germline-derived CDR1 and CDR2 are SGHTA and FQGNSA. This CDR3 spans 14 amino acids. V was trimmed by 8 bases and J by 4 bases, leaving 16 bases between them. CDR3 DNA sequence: TGTGCCAGCGCCCCAATTGAGGCCGCAGATACGCAGTATTTT. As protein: CASAPIEAADTQYF.

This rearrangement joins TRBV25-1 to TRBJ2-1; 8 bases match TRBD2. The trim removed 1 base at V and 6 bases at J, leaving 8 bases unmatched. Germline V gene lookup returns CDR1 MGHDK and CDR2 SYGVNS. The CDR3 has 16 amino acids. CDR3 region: CASSEWSRGTSNEQFF. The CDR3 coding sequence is TGTGCCAGCAGTGAATGGTCACGTGGGACTAGCAATGAGCAGTTCTTC.

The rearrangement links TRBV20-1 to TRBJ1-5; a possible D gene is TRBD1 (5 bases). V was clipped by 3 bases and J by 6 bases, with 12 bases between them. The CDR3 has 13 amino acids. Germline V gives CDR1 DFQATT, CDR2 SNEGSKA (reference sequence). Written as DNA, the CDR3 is TGCAGTGCTAGTCCCGGGGGGGTTCAGCCCCAGCATTTT. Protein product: CSASPGGVQPQHF.

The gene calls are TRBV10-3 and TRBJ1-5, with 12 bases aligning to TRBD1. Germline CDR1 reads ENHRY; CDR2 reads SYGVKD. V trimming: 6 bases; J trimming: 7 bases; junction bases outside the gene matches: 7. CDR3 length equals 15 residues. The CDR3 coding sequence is TGTGCCATCAGCCCCGGGACAGGGGGCTCGCAGCCCCAGCATTTT. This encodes CAISPGTGGSQPQHF.

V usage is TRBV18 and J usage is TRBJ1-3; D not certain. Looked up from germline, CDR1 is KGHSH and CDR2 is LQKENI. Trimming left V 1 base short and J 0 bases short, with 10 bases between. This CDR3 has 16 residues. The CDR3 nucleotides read TGTGCCAGCTCACCACGCGGAGAAAGCTCTGGAAACACCATATATTTT. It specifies CASSPRGESSGNTIYF.

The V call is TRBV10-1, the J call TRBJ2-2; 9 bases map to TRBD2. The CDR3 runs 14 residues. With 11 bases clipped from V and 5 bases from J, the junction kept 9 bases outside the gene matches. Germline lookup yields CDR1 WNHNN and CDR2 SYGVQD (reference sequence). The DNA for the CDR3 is TGCGCCTCGAATAGCGGGAGTTTGACCGGGGAGCTGTTTTTT. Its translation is CASNSGSLTGELFF.

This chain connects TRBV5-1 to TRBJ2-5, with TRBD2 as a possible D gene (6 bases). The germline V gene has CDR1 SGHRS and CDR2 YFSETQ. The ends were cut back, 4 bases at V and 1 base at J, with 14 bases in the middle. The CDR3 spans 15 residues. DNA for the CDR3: TGCGCCAGCAGCCCCCCCCTCGGGGGCCAAGAGACCCAGTACTTC. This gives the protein CASSPPLGGQETQYF.